The T cell receptor beta chain described here comes from a study of T cell responses to AZD1222 COVID-19 vaccine. After removal of 4 bases from V and 4 bases from J, the junction contained 5 bases not matched to a gene. The V gene's germline CDR1 is SGHTA and CDR2 FQGNSA. The CDR3 has 14 amino acids. Generated by immunoSEQ multiplex PCR, the TCRdb table keeps only in-frame clones and is missing some. This sample carries just under 95,000 clones, more than 70% of them seen once, and the ten largest clones take approximately 12%. The receptor was isolated from an adult in good health. The sequences come from peripheral blood, collected on day 0 of AZD1222 vaccination. The chain links TRBV7-2 to TRBJ1-1; 8 bases match TRBD1. CDR3 nucleotide sequence: TGTGCCAGCAGCTCCCGACAGGGGCTCACTGAAGCTTTCTTT. Its translation: CASSSRQGLTEAFF.